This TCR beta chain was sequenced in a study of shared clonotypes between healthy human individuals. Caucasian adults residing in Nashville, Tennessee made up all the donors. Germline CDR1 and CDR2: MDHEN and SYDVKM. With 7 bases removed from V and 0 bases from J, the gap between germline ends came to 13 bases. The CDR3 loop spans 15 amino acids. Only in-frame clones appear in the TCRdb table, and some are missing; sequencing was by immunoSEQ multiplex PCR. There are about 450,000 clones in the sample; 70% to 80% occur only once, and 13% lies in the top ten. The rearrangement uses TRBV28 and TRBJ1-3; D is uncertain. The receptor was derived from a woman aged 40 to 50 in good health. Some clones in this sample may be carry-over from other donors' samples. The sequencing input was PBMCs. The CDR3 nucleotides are TGTGCCAGCATCCCGCGGGGAGACTCTGGAAACACCATATATTTT. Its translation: CASIPRGDSGNTIYF.